This record concerns one TCR beta chain sequence. The data were taken from a study of blood T cell repertoires in COVID-19. Using immunoSEQ multiplex PCR, the repertoire was profiled, and TCRdb retains in-frame clones only, with some absent. The profile shows about 190,000 clones, approximately 80% of them singletons. The CDR3 totals 15 residues. V lost 5 bases, J lost 10 bases, and 18 bases lay in between. The germline V gene has CDR1 SEHNR and CDR2 FQNEAQ (reference sequence). The source of this sequence is a man over 45 who had recovered from COVID-19. The sequencing input was peripheral blood. V gene TRBV7-9 combines with J gene TRBJ1-6, with a weak D call TRBD1 (5 bases). The CDR3 reads CASSDDSLFESPLHF. Here the CDR3 DNA reads TGTGCCAGCAGCGATGACAGCCTATTTGAGTCACCCCTCCACTTT.